The T cell receptor (beta chain) under discussion was sequenced for a study of blood T cell repertoires in COVID-19. On the study more broadly: Some COVID-19 samples were acute and others convalescent; all came from the United States, Italy and Spain. PBMCs, B-cell-depleted T cells, or T cells were the source of the cDNA or gDNA that made up the material.

V lost 4 bases, J lost 7 bases, and 13 bases lay in between. The CDR3 consists of 12 residues. CDR1 and CDR2 (germline): SQVTM, ANQGSEA. Sequenced by immunoSEQ multiplex PCR; TCRdb stores in-frame clones only, minus some. The sample includes 150,000 to 180,000 clones, around 84% seen only once; the top ten take around 7.7%. Participants spanned ages about 18 to 95 years and resided in some 22 US areas. Donors were grouped by their self-reported clinical history. In its sample, this clone was seen once. This TCR was sampled from a man between 50 and 59 years old who had recovered from COVID-19. The chain couples TRBV29-1 to TRBJ1-2, with D maybe TRBD1 (5 bases). Material: PBMCs or T cells enriched from blood (not recorded which). CDR3 loop: CSVAAWGGGYTF. CDR3 DNA sequence: TGCAGCGTTGCAGCGTGGGGGGGTGGCTACACCTTC.